This section outlines one T cell receptor beta chain sequence together with its context. Its specificity is unknown. This CDR3 is 13 amino acids long. Germline CDR1 LGHNA, CDR2 YSLEER. The germline V and J ends were trimmed by 4 bases and 4 bases, with 11 bases remaining between them. This sample is drawn from a study of blood T cells in healthy people across ages. Study findings and constraints: The study could not conclusively compare naive and antigen-experienced cells, given its unsorted PBMCs. Estimates of total diversity, which came from one million sequenced T cells, were considered to be underestimates.

Through a sample-barcoded 5' primer and a J-beta primer mix, a second PCR was run for about 7 to 12 cycles. Each cDNA molecule received a tag from a template-switch adaptor that had 12 random nucleotides. MiXCR, applied by TCRdb to the 5' RACE reads, yields one record per CDR3 protein. The sample records about a million distinct CDR3 sequences, roughly 50% being singletons. Ten milliliters of peripheral blood were drawn from each donor. The TCR was taken from a man aged 30-40 years in good health. The chain recombines TRBV4-3 with TRBJ2-7, with D unresolved. Input material: blood. The CDR3 coding sequence is TGCGCCAGCAGCCCCTATGAAGGTTACGAGCAGTACTTC. Amino acids: CASSPYEGYEQYF.